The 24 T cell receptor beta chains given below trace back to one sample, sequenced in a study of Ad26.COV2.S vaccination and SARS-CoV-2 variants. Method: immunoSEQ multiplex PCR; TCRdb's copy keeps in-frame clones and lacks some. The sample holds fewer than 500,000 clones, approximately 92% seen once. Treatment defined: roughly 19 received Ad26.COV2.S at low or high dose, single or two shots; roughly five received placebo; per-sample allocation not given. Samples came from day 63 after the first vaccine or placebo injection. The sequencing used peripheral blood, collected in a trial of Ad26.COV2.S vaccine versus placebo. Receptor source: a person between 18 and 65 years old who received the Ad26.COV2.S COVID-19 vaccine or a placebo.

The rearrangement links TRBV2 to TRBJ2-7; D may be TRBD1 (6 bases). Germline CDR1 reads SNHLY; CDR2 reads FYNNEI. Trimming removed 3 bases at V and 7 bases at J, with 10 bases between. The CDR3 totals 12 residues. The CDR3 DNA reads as TGTGCCAGCAGTGAGGGGGCAGGGGAGCAGTACGTC. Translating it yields CASSEGAGEQYV.

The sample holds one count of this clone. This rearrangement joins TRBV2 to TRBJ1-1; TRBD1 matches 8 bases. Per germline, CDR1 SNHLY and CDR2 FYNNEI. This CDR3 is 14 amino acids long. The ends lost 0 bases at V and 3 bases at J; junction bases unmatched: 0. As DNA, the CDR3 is TGTGCCAGCAGTGAAGCGACAGGGGACACTGAAGCTTTCTTT. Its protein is CASSEATGDTEAFF.

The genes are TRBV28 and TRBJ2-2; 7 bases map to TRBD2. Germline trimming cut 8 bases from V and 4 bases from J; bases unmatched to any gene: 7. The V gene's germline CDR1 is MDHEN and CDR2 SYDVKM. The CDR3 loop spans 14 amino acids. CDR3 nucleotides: TGTGCCAGCGGGGGAGGGCTTTTCACCGGGGAGCTGTTTTTT. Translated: CASGGGLFTGELFF.

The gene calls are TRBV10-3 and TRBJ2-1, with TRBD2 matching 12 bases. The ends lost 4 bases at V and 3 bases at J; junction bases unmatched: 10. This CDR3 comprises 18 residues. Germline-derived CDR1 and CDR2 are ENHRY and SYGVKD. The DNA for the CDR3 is TGTGCCATCAGTGGTGGGAGGACTAGCGGGAAACACTACAATGAGCAGTTCTTC. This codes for CAISGGRTSGKHYNEQFF.

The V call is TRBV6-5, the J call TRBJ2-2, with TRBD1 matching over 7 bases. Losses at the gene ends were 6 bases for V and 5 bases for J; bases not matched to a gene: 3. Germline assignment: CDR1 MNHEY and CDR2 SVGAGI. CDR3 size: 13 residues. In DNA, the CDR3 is TGTGCCAGCAGGGAGACAGGGACCGGGGAGCTGTTTTTT. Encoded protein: CASRETGTGELFF.

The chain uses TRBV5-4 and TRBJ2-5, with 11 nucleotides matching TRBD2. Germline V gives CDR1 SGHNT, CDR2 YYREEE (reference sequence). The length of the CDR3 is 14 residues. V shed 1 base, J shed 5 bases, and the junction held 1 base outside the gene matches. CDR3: CASSLLAGGETQYF. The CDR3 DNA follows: TGTGCCAGCAGCTTGCTAGCGGGAGGCGAGACCCAGTACTTC.

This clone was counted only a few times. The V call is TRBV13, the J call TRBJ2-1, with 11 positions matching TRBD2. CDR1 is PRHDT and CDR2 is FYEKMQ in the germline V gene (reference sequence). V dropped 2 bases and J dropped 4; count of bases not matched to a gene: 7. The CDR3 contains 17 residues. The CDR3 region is CASSLLIAGGPYNEQFF. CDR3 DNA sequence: TGTGCCAGCAGCTTACTTATAGCGGGAGGGCCTTACAATGAGCAGTTCTTC.

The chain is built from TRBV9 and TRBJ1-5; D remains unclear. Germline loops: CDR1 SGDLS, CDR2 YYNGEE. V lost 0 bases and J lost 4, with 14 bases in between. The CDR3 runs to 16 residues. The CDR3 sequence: CASSVGVDLRNQPQHF. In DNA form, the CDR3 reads TGTGCCAGCAGCGTAGGGGTGGACTTGCGGAATCAGCCCCAGCATTTT.

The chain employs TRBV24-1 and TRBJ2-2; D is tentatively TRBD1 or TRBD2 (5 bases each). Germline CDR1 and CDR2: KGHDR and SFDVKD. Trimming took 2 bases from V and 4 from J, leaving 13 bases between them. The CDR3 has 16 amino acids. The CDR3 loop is CATSDYGRRGTGELFF. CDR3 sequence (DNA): TGTGCCACCAGTGATTATGGGAGAAGGGGCACCGGGGAGCTGTTTTTT.

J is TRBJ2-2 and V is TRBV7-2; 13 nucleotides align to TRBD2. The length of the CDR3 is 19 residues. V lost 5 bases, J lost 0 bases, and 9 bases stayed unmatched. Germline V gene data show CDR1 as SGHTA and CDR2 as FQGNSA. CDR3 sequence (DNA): TGTGCCAGCAGCGCACGCGGACTAGCGGGGGCCTCGAACACCGGGGAGCTGTTTTTT. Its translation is CASSARGLAGASNTGELFF.

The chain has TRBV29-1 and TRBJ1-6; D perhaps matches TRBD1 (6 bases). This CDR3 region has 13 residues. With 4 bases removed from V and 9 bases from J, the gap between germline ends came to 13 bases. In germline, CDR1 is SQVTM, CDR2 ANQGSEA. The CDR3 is CSVAGAVGSPLHF. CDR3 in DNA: TGCAGCGTTGCGGGGGCCGTGGGTTCACCCCTCCACTTT.

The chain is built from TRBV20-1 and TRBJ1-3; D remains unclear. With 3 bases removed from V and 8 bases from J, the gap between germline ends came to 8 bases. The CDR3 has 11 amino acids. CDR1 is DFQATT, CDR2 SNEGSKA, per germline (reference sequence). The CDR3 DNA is TGCAGTGCTAGTGACCGGCACACCATATATTTT. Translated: CSASDRHTIYF.

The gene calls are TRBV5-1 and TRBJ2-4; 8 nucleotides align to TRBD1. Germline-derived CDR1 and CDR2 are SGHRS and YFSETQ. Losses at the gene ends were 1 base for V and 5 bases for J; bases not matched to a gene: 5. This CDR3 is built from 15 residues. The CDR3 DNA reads TGCGCCAGCAGCTTGACCAGGGGGCCCGAAAACATTCAGTACTTC. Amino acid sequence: CASSLTRGPENIQYF.

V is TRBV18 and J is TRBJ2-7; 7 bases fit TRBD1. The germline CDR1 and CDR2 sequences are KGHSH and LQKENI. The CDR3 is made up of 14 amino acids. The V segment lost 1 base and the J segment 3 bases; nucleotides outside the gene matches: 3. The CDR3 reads CASSPRQGFYEQYV. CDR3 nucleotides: TGTGCCAGCTCACCACGACAGGGTTTCTACGAGCAGTACGTC.

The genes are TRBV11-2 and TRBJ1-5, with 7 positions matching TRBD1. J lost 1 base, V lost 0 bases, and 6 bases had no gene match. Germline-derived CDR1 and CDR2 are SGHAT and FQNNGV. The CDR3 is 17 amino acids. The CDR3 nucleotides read TGTGCCAGCAGCTTAGATTATGGGACAGAGAGCAATCAGCCCCAGCATTTT. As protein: CASSLDYGTESNQPQHF.

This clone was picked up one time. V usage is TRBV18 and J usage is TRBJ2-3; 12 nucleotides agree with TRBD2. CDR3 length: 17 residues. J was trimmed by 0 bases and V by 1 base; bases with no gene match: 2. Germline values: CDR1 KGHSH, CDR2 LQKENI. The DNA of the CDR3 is TGTGCCAGCTCACCACGACTAGCGGGAGTTAGCACAGATACGCAGTATTTT. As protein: CASSPRLAGVSTDTQYF.

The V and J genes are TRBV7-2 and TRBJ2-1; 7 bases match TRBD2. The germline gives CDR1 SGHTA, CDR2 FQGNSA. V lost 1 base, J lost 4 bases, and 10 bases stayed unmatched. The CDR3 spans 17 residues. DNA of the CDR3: TGTGCCAGCAGCTTAGTAGGGGTTAGCGGGTTTTACAATGAGCAGTTCTTC. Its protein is CASSLVGVSGFYNEQFF.

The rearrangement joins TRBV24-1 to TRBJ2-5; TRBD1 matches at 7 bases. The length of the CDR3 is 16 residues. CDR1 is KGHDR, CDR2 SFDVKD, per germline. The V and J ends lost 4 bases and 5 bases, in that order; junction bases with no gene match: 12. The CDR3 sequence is CATSDPPRQGRETQYF. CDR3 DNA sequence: TGTGCCACCAGTGACCCCCCCCGACAGGGAAGGGAGACCCAGTACTTC.

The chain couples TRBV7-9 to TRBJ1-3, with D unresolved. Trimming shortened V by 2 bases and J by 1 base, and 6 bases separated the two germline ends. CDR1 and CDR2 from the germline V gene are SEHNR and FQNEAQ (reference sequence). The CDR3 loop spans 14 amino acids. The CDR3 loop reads CASSLRGSGNTIYF. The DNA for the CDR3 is TGTGCCAGCAGCTTACGAGGTTCTGGAAACACCATATATTTT.

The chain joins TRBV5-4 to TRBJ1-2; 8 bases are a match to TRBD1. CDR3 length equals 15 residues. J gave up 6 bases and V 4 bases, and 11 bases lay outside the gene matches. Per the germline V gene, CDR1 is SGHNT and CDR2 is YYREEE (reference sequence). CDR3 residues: CASSLRGDRSHGYTF. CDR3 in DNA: TGTGCCAGCAGCCTGCGGGGGGACAGGAGCCATGGCTACACCTTC.

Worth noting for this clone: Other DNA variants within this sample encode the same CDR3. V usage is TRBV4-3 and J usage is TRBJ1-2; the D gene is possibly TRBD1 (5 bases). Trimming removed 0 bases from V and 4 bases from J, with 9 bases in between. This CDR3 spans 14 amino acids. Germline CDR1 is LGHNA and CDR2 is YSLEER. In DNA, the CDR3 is TGCGCCAGCAGCCAAGACCTGGGACTCTATGGCTACACCTTC. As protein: CASSQDLGLYGYTF.

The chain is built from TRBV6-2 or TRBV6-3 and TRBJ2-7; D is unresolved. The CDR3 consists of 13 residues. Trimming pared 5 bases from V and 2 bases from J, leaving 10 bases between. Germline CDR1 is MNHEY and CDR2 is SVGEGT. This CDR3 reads CASSDPWAYEQYF. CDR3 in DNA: TGTGCCAGCAGTGACCCGTGGGCCTACGAGCAGTACTTC.

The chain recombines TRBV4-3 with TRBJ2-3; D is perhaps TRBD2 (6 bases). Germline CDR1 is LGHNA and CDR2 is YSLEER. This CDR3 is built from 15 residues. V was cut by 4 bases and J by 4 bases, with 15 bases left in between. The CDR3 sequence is CASSRLTGVADTQYF. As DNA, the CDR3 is TGCGCCAGCAGCCGACTGACGGGGGTGGCAGATACGCAGTATTTT.

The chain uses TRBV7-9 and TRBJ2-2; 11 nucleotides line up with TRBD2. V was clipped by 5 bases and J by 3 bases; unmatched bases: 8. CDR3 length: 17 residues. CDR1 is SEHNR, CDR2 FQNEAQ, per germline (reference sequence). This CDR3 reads CASSRGVLAGDTGELFF. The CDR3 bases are TGTGCCAGCAGCCGAGGCGTACTAGCGGGAGACACCGGGGAGCTGTTTTTT.